These T cell receptor beta chains were read from a single sample in a study of T cell responses to AZD1222 COVID-19 vaccine. Sequencing used immunoSEQ multiplex PCR; TCRdb keeps in-frame clones, though not all of them. The data hold about 100,000 clones, with less than 90% observed a single time. Sequenced material: peripheral blood, taken on day 0 of AZD1222 vaccination. The source is an adult in good health. The conserved cysteine and the conserved F or W are not part of the CDR3 here. Clone size, where shown, is once, few, many, or a class for clones that have expanded.

V gene	clone size	CDR3 protein
TRBV7-9	many	ASSDLGQYSPLH
TRBV2	NA	ASSEDSDYGYT
TRBV2	few	ASNGYTGELF
TRBV6-5	NA	ASSYGNSGGYGYT
TRBV5-1	once	ASSLRGVGYEQY
TRBV6-2/TRBV6-3	NA	ASSQAASTDTQY
TRBV6-1	NA	ASSDGLAGGRELF
TRBV10-3	few	AISYDSMNTEAF
TRBV11-3	NA	ASSSQEDTEAF
TRBV28	once	ASSPSGYGYT
TRBV5-1	NA	ASSLGQGENTEAF
TRBV4-1	NA	ASSSTSGSTEAF
TRBV5-1	NA	ASSPERGNTEAF
TRBV10-2	NA	ASSDLGGKDTEAF
TRBV7-9	NA	ASSLRAGSSYEQY
TRBV19	NA	ASTLGRIGYT
TRBV5-4	NA	ASSSYSRDRDGYT
TRBV18	NA	ASPSEGTGGDHSPLH
TRBV9	NA	ASSVGGRTNYGYT
TRBV28	NA	ASSLLETGGDGYGYT
TRBV29-1	NA	SVKPDIGYEQY
TRBV5-1	NA	ASSRRGFTTNEKLF
TRBV11-2	few	ASSLLGTGYGYT
TRBV4-2	NA	ASSPDGTGQAGELF
TRBV19	NA	ASSLSGNSPLH
TRBV6-5	once	ASKEYSQDYGYT
TRBV3-1/TRBV3-2	NA	ASSQEGPSRGYT
TRBV7-2	NA	ASSSPGQNPPYEQY
TRBV3-1/TRBV3-2	NA	ASSQVGQGARGYT
TRBV5-4	NA	ASSLWGVGETQY
TRBV19	NA	ASSIGSGANVLT
TRBV28	few	ASRGTESPLH
TRBV12-3/TRBV12-4	NA	ASSGHMNTEAF
TRBV9	NA	ASSDNPRGGPNYEQY
TRBV2	NA	ASSGHNSNQPQH
TRBV6-1	NA	ASCEGLGLHEQY
TRBV5-1	NA	ASSDPSTVYTDTQY
TRBV10-3	NA	AIRGQPNTEAF
TRBV4-1	NA	ASSLSQTGFYGYT
TRBV4-2	once	ASSQDRPSGTGELF
TRBV5-4	NA	ASSFDPGGMSTEAF
TRBV4-1	NA	ASSQENSLYEQY
TRBV4-2	NA	ASSQDRTSPAYGYT
TRBV2	NA	ASSDGSNEQF
TRBV11-3	NA	ASSLGGWGVLIETQY
TRBV10-2	NA	AILPRQGSEQY
TRBV10-3	NA	AISEQLDTGELF
TRBV13	NA	ASTKGPLAGGHPLGVDTQY
TRBV7-6	NA	ASSPLRDLADTQY
TRBV12-3/TRBV12-4	NA	ASSLSGYEQY
TRBV10-1	NA	AERNISITRGEKLF